This is a list of T cell receptor beta chains from one sample in a study of blood T cell repertoires in COVID-19. Data came from immunoSEQ multiplex PCR; TCRdb stores just in-frame clones and leaves some out. The sample includes 130,000 to 150,000 clones, about four fifths of them seen just once. The specimen sequenced was peripheral blood. The origin of the receptors is a woman older than 75 in a cohort sampled during active or convalescent COVID-19. The conserved cysteine and the conserved F or W are not part of the CDR3 here.

v_call: TRBV5-1
j_call: TRBJ1-3
cdr3_aa: ASSLGTGGAGNTIY

v_call: TRBV28
j_call: TRBJ2-1
cdr3_aa: ASNWGGNEQF

v_call: TRBV4-1
j_call: TRBJ2-2
cdr3_aa: ASSQFPGRRNTGELF

v_call: TRBV6-5
j_call: TRBJ1-2
cdr3_aa: ASRTRGPNYGYT

v_call: TRBV27
j_call: TRBJ2-3
cdr3_aa: ASSYRGGEDTQY

v_call: TRBV7-8
j_call: TRBJ1-1
cdr3_aa: ASSRGTVRTEAF

v_call: TRBV12-5
j_call: TRBJ1-1
cdr3_aa: ASGLIKTGGRITEAF

v_call: TRBV7-2
j_call: TRBJ2-5
cdr3_aa: ASSLTGLKETQY

v_call: TRBV18
j_call: TRBJ1-5
cdr3_aa: ASSPAGNQPQH

v_call: TRBV7-9
j_call: TRBJ1-5
cdr3_aa: ASSRTGAGDQPQH

v_call: TRBV24-1
j_call: TRBJ2-2
cdr3_aa: ATSDTGQGTGELF

v_call: TRBV12-3/TRBV12-4
j_call: TRBJ2-7
cdr3_aa: ASSFRQIYEQY

v_call: TRBV7-3
j_call: TRBJ1-1
cdr3_aa: ASSPYGANTEAF

v_call: TRBV7-9
j_call: TRBJ1-2
cdr3_aa: ASNRDRNTNYGYT

v_call: TRBV2
j_call: TRBJ1-1
cdr3_aa: ASTPRRGAWTNTEAF

v_call: TRBV7-9
j_call: TRBJ1-2
cdr3_aa: ASSRRVGHGYT

v_call: TRBV7-2
j_call: TRBJ2-5
cdr3_aa: ASSLGRQGLGETQY

v_call: TRBV19
j_call: TRBJ2-7
cdr3_aa: ASSIAWTGNSEQY

v_call: TRBV10-3
j_call: TRBJ1-2
cdr3_aa: AISETKGLYGYT

v_call: TRBV10-3
j_call: TRBJ2-1
cdr3_aa: AISELAGVTNEQF

v_call: TRBV19
j_call: TRBJ1-6
cdr3_aa: ASSQGLNSPLH

v_call: TRBV27
j_call: TRBJ1-2
cdr3_aa: ASSRRQGSYGYT

v_call: TRBV5-5
j_call: TRBJ1-2
cdr3_aa: ASRPEEGARGYT

v_call: TRBV3-1/TRBV3-2
j_call: TRBJ1-1
cdr3_aa: ASSLSYGQMNTEAF

v_call: TRBV7-2
j_call: TRBJ2-3
cdr3_aa: ASSGGFRDTQY

v_call: TRBV6-6
j_call: TRBJ1-1
cdr3_aa: ASSYPGQGASEAF

v_call: TRBV6-1
j_call: TRBJ1-2
cdr3_aa: ASRKDRDYGYT

v_call: TRBV18
j_call: TRBJ2-5
cdr3_aa: ASSPRLTGGGETQY

v_call: TRBV19
j_call: TRBJ1-2
cdr3_aa: ASTTAAHYGYT

v_call: TRBV7-2
j_call: TRBJ2-1
cdr3_aa: ASSLVRGGGEQF

v_call: TRBV5-1
j_call: TRBJ2-5
cdr3_aa: ASEGLAGAQETQY

v_call: TRBV18
j_call: TRBJ1-3
cdr3_aa: ASSQVGQGTGNTIY

v_call: TRBV5-1
j_call: TRBJ1-1
cdr3_aa: ASATEMNTEAF

v_call: TRBV28
j_call: TRBJ2-5
cdr3_aa: ASSTARIQETQY

v_call: TRBV7-2
j_call: TRBJ1-2
cdr3_aa: ASSPSLSEGLYGYT

v_call: TRBV7-2
j_call: TRBJ2-3
cdr3_aa: ASSLGSGSTDTQY

v_call: TRBV5-6
j_call: TRBJ2-2
cdr3_aa: ASSLYSGELF

v_call: TRBV19
j_call: TRBJ1-3
cdr3_aa: ASSLSRGYTGNTIY